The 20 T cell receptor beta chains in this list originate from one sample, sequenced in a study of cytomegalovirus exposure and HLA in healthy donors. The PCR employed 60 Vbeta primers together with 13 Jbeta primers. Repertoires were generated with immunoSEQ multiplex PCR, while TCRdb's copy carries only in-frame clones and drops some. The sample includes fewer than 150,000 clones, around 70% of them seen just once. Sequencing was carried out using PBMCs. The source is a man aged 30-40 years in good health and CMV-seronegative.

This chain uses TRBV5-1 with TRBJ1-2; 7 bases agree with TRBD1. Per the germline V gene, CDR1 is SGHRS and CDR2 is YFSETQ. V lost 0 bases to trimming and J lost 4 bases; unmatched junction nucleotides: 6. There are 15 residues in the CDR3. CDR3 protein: CASSLASGGSYGYTF. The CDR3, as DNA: TGCGCCAGCAGCTTGGCCTCAGGGGGTAGCTATGGCTACACCTTC.

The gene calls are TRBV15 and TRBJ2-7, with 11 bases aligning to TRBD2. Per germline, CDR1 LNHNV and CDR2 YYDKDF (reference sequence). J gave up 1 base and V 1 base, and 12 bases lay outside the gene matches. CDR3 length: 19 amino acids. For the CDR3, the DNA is TGTGCCACCAGCAGAGTGACCACCGGGACTAGCGGACTTTCCTACGAGCAGTACTTC. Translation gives CATSRVTTGTSGLSYEQYF.

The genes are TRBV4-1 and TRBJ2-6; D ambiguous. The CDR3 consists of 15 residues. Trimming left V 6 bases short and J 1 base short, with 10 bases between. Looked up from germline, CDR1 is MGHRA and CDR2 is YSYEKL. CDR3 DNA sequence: TGCGCCAGCAGTTTACTATTATCTGGGGCCAACGTCCTGACTTTC. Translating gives CASSLLLSGANVLTF.

The CDR3 DNA reads as TGTGCCAGCAGCTTAATGGAGGACACTGAAGCTTTCTTT. It codes for CASSLMEDTEAFF. The V call is TRBV7-3, the J call TRBJ1-1, with unresolved D. The V end was cut by 1 base, the J end by 3 bases, with 6 bases between. CDR1 is SGHTA and CDR2 is FQGTGA in the germline V gene. This CDR3 is 13 amino acids long.

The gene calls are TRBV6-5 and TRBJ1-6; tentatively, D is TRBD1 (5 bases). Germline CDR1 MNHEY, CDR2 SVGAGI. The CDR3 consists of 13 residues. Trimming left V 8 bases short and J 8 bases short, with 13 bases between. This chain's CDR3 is CASATRGDSPLHF. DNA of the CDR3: TGTGCCAGCGCCACCCGGGGGGATTCACCCCTCCACTTT.

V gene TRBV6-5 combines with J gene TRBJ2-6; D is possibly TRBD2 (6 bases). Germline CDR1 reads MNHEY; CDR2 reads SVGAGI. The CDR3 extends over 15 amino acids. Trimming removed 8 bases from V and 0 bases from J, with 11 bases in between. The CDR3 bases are TGTGCCAGCGGAGTGGGGGGCTCTGGGGCCAACGTCCTGACTTTC. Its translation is CASGVGGSGANVLTF.

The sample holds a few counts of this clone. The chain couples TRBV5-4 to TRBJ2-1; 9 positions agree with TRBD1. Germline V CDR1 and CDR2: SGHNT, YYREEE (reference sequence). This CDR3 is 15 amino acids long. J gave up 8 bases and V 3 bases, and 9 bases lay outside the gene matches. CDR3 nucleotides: TGTGCCAGCAGCTCCGCGGGACAGGGCATCCATGAGCAGTTCTTC. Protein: CASSSAGQGIHEQFF.

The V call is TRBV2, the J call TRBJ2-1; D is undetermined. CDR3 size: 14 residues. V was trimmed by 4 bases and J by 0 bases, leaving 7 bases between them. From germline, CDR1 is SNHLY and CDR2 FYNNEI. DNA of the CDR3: TGTGCCAGCAGTGCCGGCGGCTCCTACAATGAGCAGTTCTTC. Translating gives CASSAGGSYNEQFF.

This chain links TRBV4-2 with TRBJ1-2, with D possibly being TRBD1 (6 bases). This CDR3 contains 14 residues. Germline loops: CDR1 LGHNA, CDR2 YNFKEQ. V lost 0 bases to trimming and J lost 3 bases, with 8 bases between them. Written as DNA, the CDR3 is TGTGCCAGCAGCCAAGACCCAGGGGACTATGGCTACACCTTC. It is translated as CASSQDPGDYGYTF.

The CDR3 nucleotides read TGTGCCAGCGGACAGACCTCCTACAATGAGCAGTTCTTC. This sequence encodes CASGQTSYNEQFF. The chain employs TRBV2 and TRBJ2-1, with D possibly matching TRBD1 (6 bases). Germline CDR1 SNHLY, CDR2 FYNNEI. Trimming shortened V by 8 bases and J by 0 bases, and 8 bases separated the two germline ends. The CDR3 is 13 residues long.

The DNA for the CDR3 is TGTGCCAGCAGCCAGGGCATATCCTACGAGCAGTACTTC. It is translated as CASSQGISYEQYF. V gene TRBV9 combines with J gene TRBJ2-7; TRBD1 is a possible D gene (5 bases). The CDR3 consists of 13 residues. Trimming pared 4 bases from V and 1 base from J, leaving 9 bases between. Germline values: CDR1 SGDLS, CDR2 YYNGEE. The variable domain in full, completed from reference TRBV9 and TRBJ2-7, reads DSGVTQTPKHLITATGQRVTLRCSPRSGDLSVYWYQQSLDQGLQFLIQYYNGEERAKGNILERFSAQQFPDLHSELNLSSLELGDSALYFCASSQGISYEQYFGPGTRLTVT.

This CDR3 is CASSQDGQPIETQYF. CDR3 DNA: TGTGCCAGCAGCCAAGATGGGCAGCCCATAGAGACCCAGTACTTC. V and J are TRBV4-2 and TRBJ2-5, with no clear D. Germline V gene sequence: CDR1 LGHNA, CDR2 YNFKEQ. Trimming pared 0 bases from V and 4 bases from J, leaving 12 bases between. CDR3 length equals 15 residues.

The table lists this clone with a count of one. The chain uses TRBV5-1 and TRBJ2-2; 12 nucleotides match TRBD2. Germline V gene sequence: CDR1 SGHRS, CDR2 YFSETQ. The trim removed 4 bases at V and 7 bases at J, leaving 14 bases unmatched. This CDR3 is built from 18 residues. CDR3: CASSRSTSGRGWDGELFF. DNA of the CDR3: TGCGCCAGCAGCCGATCGACTAGCGGGAGAGGTTGGGACGGGGAGCTGTTTTTT.

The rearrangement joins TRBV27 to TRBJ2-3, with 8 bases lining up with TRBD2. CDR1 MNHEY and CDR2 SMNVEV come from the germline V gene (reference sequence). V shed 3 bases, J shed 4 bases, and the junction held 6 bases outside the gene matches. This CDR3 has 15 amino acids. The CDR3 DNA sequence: TGTGCCAGCAGTTTGACGGGGGGGGCCGCAGATACGCAGTATTTT. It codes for CASSLTGGAADTQYF.

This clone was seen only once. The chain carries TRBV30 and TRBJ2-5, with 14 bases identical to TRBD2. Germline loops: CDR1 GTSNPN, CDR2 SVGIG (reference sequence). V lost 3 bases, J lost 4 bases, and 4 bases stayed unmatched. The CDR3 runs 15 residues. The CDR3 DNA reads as TGTGCCTGGAGAACGGGACTAGCGGGAGCAGAGACCCAGTACTTC. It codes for CAWRTGLAGAETQYF.

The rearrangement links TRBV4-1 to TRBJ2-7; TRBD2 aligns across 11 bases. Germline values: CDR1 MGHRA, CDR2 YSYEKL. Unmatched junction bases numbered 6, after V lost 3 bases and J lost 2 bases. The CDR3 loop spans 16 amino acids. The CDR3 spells CASSHPGLAATYEQYF. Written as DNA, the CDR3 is TGCGCCAGCAGCCACCCGGGACTAGCGGCTACCTACGAGCAGTACTTC.

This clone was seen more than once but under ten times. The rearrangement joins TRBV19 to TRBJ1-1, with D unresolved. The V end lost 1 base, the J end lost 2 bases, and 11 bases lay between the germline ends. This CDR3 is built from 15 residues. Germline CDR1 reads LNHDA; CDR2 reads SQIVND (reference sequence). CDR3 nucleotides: TGTGCCAGTAGTATAGCCCTCTGGCCCAACACTGAAGCTTTCTTT. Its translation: CASSIALWPNTEAFF.

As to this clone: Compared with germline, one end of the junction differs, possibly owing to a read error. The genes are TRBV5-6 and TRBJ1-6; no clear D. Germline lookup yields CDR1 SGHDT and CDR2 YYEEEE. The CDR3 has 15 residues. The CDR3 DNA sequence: TGTGCCAGCGGCTTCTCGAGCTCCTATAATTCACCCCTCCACTTT. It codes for CASGFSSSYNSPLHF.

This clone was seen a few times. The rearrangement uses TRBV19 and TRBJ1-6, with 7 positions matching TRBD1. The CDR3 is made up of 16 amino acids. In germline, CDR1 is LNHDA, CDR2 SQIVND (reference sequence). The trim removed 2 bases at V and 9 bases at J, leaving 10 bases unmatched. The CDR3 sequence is CASSILAGEGASPLHF. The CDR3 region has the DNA TGTGCCAGTAGTATATTGGCGGGCGAGGGGGCTTCACCCCTCCACTTT.

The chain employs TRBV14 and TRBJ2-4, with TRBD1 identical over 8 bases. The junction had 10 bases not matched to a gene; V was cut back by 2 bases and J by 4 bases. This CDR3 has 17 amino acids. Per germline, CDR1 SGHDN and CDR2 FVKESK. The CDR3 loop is CASSQSLTGTGKNIQYF. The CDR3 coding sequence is TGTGCCAGCAGCCAAAGTTTGACCGGGACAGGAAAAAACATTCAGTACTTC.